This record covers a single TCR beta chain. Its cognate antigen is unknown. The source of the sample is a study of shared clonotypes between healthy human individuals. Study context: Donors were a couple of women and a few men aged 18 to 49.

TCRdb keeps only in-frame clones here, not all; method: immunoSEQ multiplex PCR. The repertoire consists of millions of clones, with roughly 95% occurring once and the leading ten covering 0.1% to 0.15%. General study results and limits: As a rule, naive subsets had a larger estimated richness than memory subsets.

Splitting of CD4+ cells produced CD45RA+ naive and CD45RA-negative memory subsets. V gave up 6 bases and J gave up 7 bases; unmatched junction bases: 7. This CDR3 is built from 14 residues. Germline V gene sequence: CDR1 MNHEY, CDR2 SVGAGI. The rearrangement links TRBV6-5 to TRBJ1-5, with TRBD1 identical over 9 bases. The TCR was taken from a man aged 18 to 30 in good health. The sequencing sample was made of naive CD4+ T cells sorted from blood. Subset defined: CD45RA+ positively selected. CDR3 coding DNA: TGTGCCAGCAGCCCTACAGGGGGCGGGCAGCCCCAGCATTTT. This encodes CASSPTGGGQPQHF.